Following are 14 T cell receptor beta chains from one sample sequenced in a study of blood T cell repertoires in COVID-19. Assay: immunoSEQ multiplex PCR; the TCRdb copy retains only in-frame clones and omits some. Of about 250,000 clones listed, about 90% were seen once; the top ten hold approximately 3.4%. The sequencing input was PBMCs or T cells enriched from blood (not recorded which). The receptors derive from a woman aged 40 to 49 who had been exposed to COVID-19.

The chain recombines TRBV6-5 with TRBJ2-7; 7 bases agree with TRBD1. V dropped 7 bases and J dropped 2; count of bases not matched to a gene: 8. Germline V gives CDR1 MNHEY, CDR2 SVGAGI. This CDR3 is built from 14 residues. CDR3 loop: CASIGETGPYEQYV. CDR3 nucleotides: TGTGCCAGCATAGGGGAGACAGGGCCCTACGAGCAGTACGTC.

Here the CDR3 reads CASSPPTGQETQYF. The DNA for the CDR3 is TGTGCCAGCAGCCCTCCGACGGGCCAAGAGACCCAGTACTTC. The chain combines TRBV5-6 with TRBJ2-5; no clear D. CDR3 length: 14 residues. V was pared by 4 bases and J by 1 base, with 11 bases between. The germline gives CDR1 SGHDT, CDR2 YYEEEE.

DNA of the CDR3: TGTGCCAGCAGCGCCGGAACAGCTGGAAACACCATATATTTT. Encoded protein: CASSAGTAGNTIYF. The V gene is TRBV9, the J gene TRBJ1-3; no clear D. Between the trimmed V and J ends, which lost 3 bases and 2 bases, there was a span of 9 bases. The CDR3 consists of 14 residues. Germline V CDR1 and CDR2: SGDLS, YYNGEE.

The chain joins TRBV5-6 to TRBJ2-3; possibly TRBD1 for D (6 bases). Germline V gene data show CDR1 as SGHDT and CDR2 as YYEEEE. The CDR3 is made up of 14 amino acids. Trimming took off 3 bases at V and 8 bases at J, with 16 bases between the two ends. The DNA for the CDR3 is TGTGCCAGCAGCTCGGATTACAAAGGGGGTACGCAGTATTTT. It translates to CASSSDYKGGTQYF.

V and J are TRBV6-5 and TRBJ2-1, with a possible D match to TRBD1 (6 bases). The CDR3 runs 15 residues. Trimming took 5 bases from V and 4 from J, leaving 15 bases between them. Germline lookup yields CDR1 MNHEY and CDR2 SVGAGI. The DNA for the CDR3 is TGTGCCAGCAGTACAGGGACGCTCTCTTACAATGAGCAGTTCTTC. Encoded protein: CASSTGTLSYNEQFF.

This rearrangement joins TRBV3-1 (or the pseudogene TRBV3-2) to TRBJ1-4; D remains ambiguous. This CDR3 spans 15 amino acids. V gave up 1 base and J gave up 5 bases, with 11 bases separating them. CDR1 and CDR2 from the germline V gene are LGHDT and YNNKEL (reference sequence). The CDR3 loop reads CASSQVPTTNEKLFF. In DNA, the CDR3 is TGTGCCAGCAGCCAAGTACCAACCACAAATGAAAAACTGTTTTTT.

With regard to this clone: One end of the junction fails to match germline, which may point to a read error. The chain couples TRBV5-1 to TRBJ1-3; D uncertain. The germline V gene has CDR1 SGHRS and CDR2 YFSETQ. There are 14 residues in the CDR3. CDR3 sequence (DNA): TGTGCCAGCAGCCCGGGTGAAAGCGGAAACACCATATATTTT. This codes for CASSPGESGNTIYF.

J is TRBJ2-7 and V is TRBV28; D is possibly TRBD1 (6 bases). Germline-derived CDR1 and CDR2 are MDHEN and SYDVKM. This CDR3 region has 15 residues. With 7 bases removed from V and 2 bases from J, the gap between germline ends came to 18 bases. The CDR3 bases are TGTGCCAGCACCTCCTCGGGACAAGTAACCTACGAGCAGTACTTC. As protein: CASTSSGQVTYEQYF.

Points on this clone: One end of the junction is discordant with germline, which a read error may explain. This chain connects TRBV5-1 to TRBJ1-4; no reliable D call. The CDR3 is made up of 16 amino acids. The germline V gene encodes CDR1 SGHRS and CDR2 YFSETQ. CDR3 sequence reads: CASSFNGRRVAEKLFF. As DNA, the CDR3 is TGTGCCAGCAGCTTCAACGGGAGACGAGTGGCCGAAAAACTGTTTTTT. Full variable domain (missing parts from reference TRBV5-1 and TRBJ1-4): KAGVTQTPRYLIKTRGQQVTLSCSPISGHRSVSWYQQTPGQGLQFLFEYFSETQRNKGNFPGRFSGRQFSNSRSEMNVSTLELGDSALYLCASSFNGRRVAEKLFFGSGTQLSVL.

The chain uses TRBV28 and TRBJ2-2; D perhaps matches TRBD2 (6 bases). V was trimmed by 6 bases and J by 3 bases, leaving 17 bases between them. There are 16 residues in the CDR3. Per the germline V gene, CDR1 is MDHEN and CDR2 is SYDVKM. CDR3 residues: CASRTPTGTYTGELFF. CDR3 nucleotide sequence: TGTGCCAGCAGGACCCCGACGGGGACTTACACCGGGGAGCTGTTTTTT.

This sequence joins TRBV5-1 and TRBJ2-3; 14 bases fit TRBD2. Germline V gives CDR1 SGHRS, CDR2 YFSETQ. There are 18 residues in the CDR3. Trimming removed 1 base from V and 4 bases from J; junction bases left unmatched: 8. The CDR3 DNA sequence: TGCGCCAGCAGCTTGTGGACTAGCGGGGGGCTCAGTTCAGATACGCAGTATTTT. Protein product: CASSLWTSGGLSSDTQYF.

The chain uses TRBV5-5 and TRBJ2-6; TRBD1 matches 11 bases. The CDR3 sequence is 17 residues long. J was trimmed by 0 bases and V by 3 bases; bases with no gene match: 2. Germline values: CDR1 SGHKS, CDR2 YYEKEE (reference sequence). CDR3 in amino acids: CASSSGTGGSGANVLTF. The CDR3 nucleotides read TGTGCCAGCAGCTCCGGGACAGGGGGCTCTGGGGCCAACGTCCTGACTTTC.

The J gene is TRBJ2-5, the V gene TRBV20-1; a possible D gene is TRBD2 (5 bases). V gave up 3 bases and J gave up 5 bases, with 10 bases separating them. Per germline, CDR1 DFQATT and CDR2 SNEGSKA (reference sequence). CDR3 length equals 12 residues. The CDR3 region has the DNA TGCAGTGCTAGTGGACTGGCGGAGACCCAGTACTTC. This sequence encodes CSASGLAETQYF.

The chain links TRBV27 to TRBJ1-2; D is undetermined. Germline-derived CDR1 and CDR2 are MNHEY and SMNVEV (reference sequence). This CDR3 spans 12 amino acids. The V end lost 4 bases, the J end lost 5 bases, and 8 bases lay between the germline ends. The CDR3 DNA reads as TGTGCCAGCAGTTACCTATCATATGGCTACACCTTC. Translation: CASSYLSYGYTF.